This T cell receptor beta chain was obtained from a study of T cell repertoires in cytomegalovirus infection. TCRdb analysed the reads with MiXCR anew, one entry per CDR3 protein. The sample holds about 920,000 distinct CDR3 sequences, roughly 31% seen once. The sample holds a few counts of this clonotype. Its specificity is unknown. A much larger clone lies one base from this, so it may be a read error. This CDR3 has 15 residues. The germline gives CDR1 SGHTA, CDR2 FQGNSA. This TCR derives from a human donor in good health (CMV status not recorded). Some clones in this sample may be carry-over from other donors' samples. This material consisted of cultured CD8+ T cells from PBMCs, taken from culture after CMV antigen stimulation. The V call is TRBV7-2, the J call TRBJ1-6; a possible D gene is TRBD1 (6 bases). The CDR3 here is CVSSLVYRERSPLHF. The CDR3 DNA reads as TGTGTCAGCAGCTTAGTCTACAGGGAGCGGTCACCCCTCCACTTT.